The rows below give T cell receptor beta chains drawn from one sample of a study of neoadjuvant anti-PD-1 for oral cavity cancer. Some clones are missing from TCRdb's copy, which holds only in-frame ones; the method was immunoSEQ multiplex PCR. The table shows around 17,000 clones, with roughly 69% occurring only once. Specimen: PBMCs, collected before nivolumab (anti-PD-1) treatment. These receptors were collected from a person aged 35-79 years with oral cavity squamous cell carcinoma. Each CDR3 is given with its conserved first and last residue. The D gene is left open where the match is weak. The size field is filled for only some rows; it gives once, few, many or a size class.

CDR3aa	CDR3nt	len	d_gene	j_gene	v_gene	abundance
CASRPGLAGETQYF	TGTGCCAGCAGGCCAGGACTAGCGGGAGAGACCCAGTACTTC	14	TRBD2	TRBJ2-5	TRBV11-2	few
CATSGGSPNEQYF	TGTGCCACCAGCGGGGGATCTCCCAACGAGCAGTACTTC	13	TRBD2	TRBJ2-7	TRBV11-3	NA
CASSKGTTGSSYEQYF	TGTGCCAGTAGTAAGGGGACTACAGGGAGCTCCTACGAGCAGTACTTC	16	NA	TRBJ2-7	TRBV19	NA
CSAEGPTVFF	TGCAGTGCTGAGGGACCTACAGTGTTCTTC	10	NA	TRBJ2-1	TRBV20-1	NA
CASSLADWDKNIQYF	TGCGCCAGCAGCTTGGCGGACTGGGACAAAAACATTCAGTACTTC	15	NA	TRBJ2-4	TRBV5-1	NA
CASSVGSAFGYEQYF	TGTGCCAGCAGCGTAGGCTCCGCGTTTGGCTACGAGCAGTACTTC	15	NA	TRBJ2-7	TRBV9	NA
CASRPNTDGYTF	TGTGCCAGCAGGCCCAACACTGATGGCTACACCTTC	12	NA	TRBJ1-2	TRBV6-1	NA
CASAQGRYGYTF	TGTGCCAGCGCACAGGGCCGGTATGGCTACACCTTC	12	NA	TRBJ1-2	TRBV2	few
CASSVGISDYTDTQYF	TGTGCCAGCAGCGTAGGAATTAGCGATTACACAGATACGCAGTATTTT	16	NA	TRBJ2-3	TRBV9	NA
CACLPGQGISGANVLTF	TGTGCCTGCTTACCGGGACAGGGGATATCTGGGGCCAACGTCCTGACTTTC	17	TRBD1	TRBJ2-6	TRBV30	NA
CASSLWTGLATEAFF	TGCGCCAGCAGCTTGTGGACAGGGTTGGCCACTGAAGCTTTCTTT	15	TRBD1	TRBJ1-1	TRBV5-1	NA
CASTETGTSGYEQYF	TGTGCCAGCACTGAGACCGGGACTAGCGGTTACGAGCAGTACTTC	15	TRBD2	TRBJ2-7	TRBV6-5	NA
CAWEMNTEAFF	TGTGCCTGGGAAATGAACACTGAAGCTTTCTTT	11	NA	TRBJ1-1	TRBV30	NA
CASRSDRTGEQYF	TGTGCCAGCAGATCCGACAGGACGGGCGAGCAGTACTTC	13	NA	TRBJ2-7	TRBV6-5	NA
CASPGAGVTDTQYF	TGTGCCAGCCCAGGAGCAGGGGTAACAGATACGCAGTATTTT	14	NA	TRBJ2-3	TRBV2	once
CATSSGGYEQYF	TGTGCCACCTCCAGCGGGGGGTACGAGCAGTACTTC	12	TRBD2	TRBJ2-7	TRBV5-4	NA
CASRIRGRSSYEQYF	TGTGCCAGCAGGATAAGAGGCCGTAGCTCCTACGAGCAGTACTTC	15	NA	TRBJ2-7	TRBV6-6	NA
CASSEHGSGSEQYF	TGTGCCAGCAGTGAACACGGATCGGGGAGCGAGCAGTACTTC	14	NA	TRBJ2-7	TRBV2	few
CAISEGPRGTDTQYF	TGTGCCATCAGTGAAGGTCCACGGGGCACAGATACGCAGTATTTT	15	NA	TRBJ2-3	TRBV10-3	NA
CASSSGQGANGYTF	TGTGCCAGCAGCTCGGGACAGGGGGCGAATGGCTACACCTTC	14	TRBD1	TRBJ1-2	TRBV5-4	NA
CASSYISGNTIYF	TGTGCCAGCAGCTACATCTCTGGAAACACCATATATTTT	13	NA	TRBJ1-3	TRBV2	NA